This TCR beta chain was observed in a study of regulatory T cells in long-lasting Graves disease. Time point reported: newly diagnosed GD, antithyroid drugs for less than 3 months. Generation of the TCR library employed RNA extracted from PBMCs. The peripheral blood volume drawn was 8.5 to 9 milliliters, and it was collected into EDTA tubes. Assembly of TCR beta libraries relied on iRepertoire HTBI primers together with Arm-PCR of CDR3 regions. MiXCR, run by TCRdb on the multiplex PCR reads, gives a single entry per CDR3 protein. This table has about 500,000 distinct CDR3 sequences, approximately 12% appearing once. This clonotype was seen many times. Germline V gene lookup returns CDR1 SGHNT and CDR2 YENEEA. The CDR3 covers 13 residues. The ends were cut back, 7 bases at V and 4 bases at J, with 13 bases in the middle. The sample was also linked to a second study, of T cells in Graves' hyperthyroidism and ophthalmopathy. That work states: Exclusion criteria comprised uncontrolled infection, other autoimmune disease, pregnancy or lactation. First-round RT-PCR targeting the TCR CDR3 was performed with the HTBI primer set.

V usage is TRBV11-3 and J usage is TRBJ1-1; D not resolved. Sequenced material: peripheral blood mononuclear cells (PBMCs), taken at new diagnosis, from a patient treated with antithyroid drugs. This TCR was recovered from a woman in her 30s with Graves disease. The CDR3 loop is CASTFNSGTEAFF. The CDR3 bases are TGTGCCAGCACCTTCAATAGCGGCACTGAAGCTTTCTTT.